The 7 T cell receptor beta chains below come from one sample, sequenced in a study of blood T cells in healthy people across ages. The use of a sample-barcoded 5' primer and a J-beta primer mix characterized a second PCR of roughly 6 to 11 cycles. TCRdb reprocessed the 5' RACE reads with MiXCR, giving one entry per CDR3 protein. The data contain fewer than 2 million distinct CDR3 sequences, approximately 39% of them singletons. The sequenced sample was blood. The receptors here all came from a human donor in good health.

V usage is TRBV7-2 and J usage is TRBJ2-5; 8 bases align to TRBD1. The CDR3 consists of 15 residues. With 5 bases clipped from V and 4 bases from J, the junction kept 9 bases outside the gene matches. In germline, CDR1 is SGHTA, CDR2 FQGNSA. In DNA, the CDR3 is TGTGCCAGCAGCCTCCAGACAGGGGTGGGAGAGACCCAGTACTTC. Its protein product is CASSLQTGVGETQYF.

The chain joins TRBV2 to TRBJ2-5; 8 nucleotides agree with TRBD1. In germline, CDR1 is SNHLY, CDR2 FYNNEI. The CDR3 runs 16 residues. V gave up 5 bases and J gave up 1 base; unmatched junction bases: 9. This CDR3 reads CASSQQGARLQETQYF. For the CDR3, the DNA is TGTGCCAGCAGTCAGCAGGGGGCCCGCCTCCAAGAGACCCAGTACTTC.

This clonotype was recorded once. The CDR3 loop is CASSDKDRGVYEQYF. As DNA, the CDR3 is TGCGCCAGCAGCGACAAGGACAGGGGAGTCTACGAGCAGTACTTC. The chain carries TRBV5-1 and TRBJ2-7; 9 nucleotides agree with TRBD1. CDR3 length equals 15 residues. Losses at the gene ends were 4 bases for V and 3 bases for J; bases not matched to a gene: 8. Germline V gives CDR1 SGHRS, CDR2 YFSETQ.

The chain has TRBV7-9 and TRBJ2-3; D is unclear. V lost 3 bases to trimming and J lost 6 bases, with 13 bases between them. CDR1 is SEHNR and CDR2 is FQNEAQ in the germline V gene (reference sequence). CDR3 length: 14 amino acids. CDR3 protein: CASSFFLTPDTQYF. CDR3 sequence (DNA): TGTGCCAGCAGCTTTTTTCTGACCCCCGATACGCAGTATTTT. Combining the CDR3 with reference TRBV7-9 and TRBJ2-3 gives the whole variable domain DTGVSQNPRHKITKRGQNVTFRCDPISEHNRLYWYRQTLGQGPEFLTYFQNEAQLEKSRLLSDRFSAERPKGSFSTLEIQRTEQGDSAMYLCASSFFLTPDTQYFGPGTRLTVL.

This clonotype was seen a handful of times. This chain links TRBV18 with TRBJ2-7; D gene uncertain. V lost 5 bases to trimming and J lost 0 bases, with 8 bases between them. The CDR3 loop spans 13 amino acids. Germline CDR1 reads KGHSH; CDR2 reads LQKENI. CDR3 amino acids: CASSGPFSYEQYF. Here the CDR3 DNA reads TGTGCCAGCTCAGGCCCGTTCTCCTACGAGCAGTACTTC.

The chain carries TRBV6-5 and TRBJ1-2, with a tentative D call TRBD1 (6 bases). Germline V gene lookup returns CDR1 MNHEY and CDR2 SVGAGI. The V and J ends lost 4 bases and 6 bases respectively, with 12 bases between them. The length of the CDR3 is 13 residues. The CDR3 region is CASSFMGGHGYTF. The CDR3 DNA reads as TGTGCCAGCAGTTTCATGGGGGGCCATGGCTACACCTTC.

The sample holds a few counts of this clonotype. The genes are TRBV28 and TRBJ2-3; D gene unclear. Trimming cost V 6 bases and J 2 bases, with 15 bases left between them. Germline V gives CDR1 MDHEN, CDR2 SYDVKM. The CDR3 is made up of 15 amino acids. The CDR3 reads CASSPGHSTTDTQYF. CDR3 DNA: TGTGCCAGCAGCCCTGGGCACTCCACCACAGATACGCAGTATTTT.